Each of the 21 T cell receptor beta chains below was sequenced from the same sample in a study of metastatic and nonmetastatic thyroid tumors. None of the patients had undergone any treatment ahead of thyroid surgery. MiXCR was used by TCRdb to re-call the PCR reads. The table has 35,000 to 40,000 clones, less than 20% seen once. Input material: tumor tissue. The receptors stem from a female donor with papillary thyroid cancer or a benign thyroid nodule (not recorded which). Some clones in this sample may be carry-over from other donors' samples.

This clone was detected only a few times. This chain uses TRBV4-3 with TRBJ2-7; tentative D call: TRBD1 (6 bases). The CDR3 loop spans 14 amino acids. Germline V gives CDR1 LGHNA, CDR2 YSLEER. Trimming took 0 bases from V and 3 from J, leaving 9 bases between them. CDR3 region: CASSQDKQGYEQYF. The CDR3 DNA reads TGCGCCAGCAGCCAAGATAAACAGGGCTACGAGCAGTACTTC.

A few counts support this clone. A read error may explain this, as a much larger clone is one base away. The chain links TRBV29-1 to TRBJ1-1; D call uncertain. V was shortened by 4 bases and J by 1 base, with 16 bases between the two germline ends. Germline CDR1 SQVTM, CDR2 ANQGSEA. The CDR3 runs 15 residues. The CDR3 loop reads CSVVLRYERNTEAFF. CDR3 sequence (DNA): TGCAGCGTTGTGCTCCGGTACGAGAGGAACACTGAAGCTTTCTTT.

This clone was seen a handful of times. One base away lies a much larger clone, so this may be a sequencing read error. This rearrangement joins TRBV27 to TRBJ1-1; the D gene is possibly TRBD1 (6 bases). Germline values: CDR1 MNHEY, CDR2 SMNVEV (reference sequence). This CDR3 region has 14 residues. This CDR3 is CASILSRQDTEAFF. CDR3 DNA: TGTGCCAGCATTTTATCCCGACAGGACACTGAAGCTTTCTTT.

This clone was picked up many times. The rearrangement uses TRBV7-3 and TRBJ2-2, with D possibly being TRBD1 (6 bases). The V end was cut by 5 bases, the J end by 4 bases, with 11 bases between. Germline CDR1 is SGHTA and CDR2 is FQGTGA. The CDR3 is 14 amino acids. Here the CDR3 reads CASSRQGSTGELFF. The CDR3 DNA reads as TGTGCCAGCAGCCGCCAGGGGAGCACCGGGGAGCTGTTTTTT.

This clone was detected ten times or more. Possible read error: a much larger clone is one base away. The chain combines TRBV6-1 with TRBJ1-5, with D perhaps matching TRBD1 (5 bases). Trimming pared 8 bases from V and 2 bases from J, leaving 19 bases between. The CDR3 is 16 residues long. Germline CDR1 and CDR2: MNHNS and SASEGT. The CDR3 protein is CASGALGVNGNQPQHF. CDR3 sequence (DNA): TGTGCCAGCGGTGCGCTAGGGGTGAATGGCAATCAGCCCCAGCATTTT.

In its sample, this clone was seen many times. For the CDR3, the DNA is TGTGCCAGCAGTGAAGGGGGACAGGGAATAGGAAGGCAGTACTTC. The encoded protein is CASSEGGQGIGRQYF. The rearrangement joins TRBV6-1 to TRBJ2-7; 9 bases align to TRBD1. CDR3 size: 15 residues. The V gene's germline CDR1 is MNHNS and CDR2 SASEGT. V dropped 1 base and J dropped 9; count of bases not matched to a gene: 10.

This clone was seen ten or more times. The rearrangement uses TRBV29-1 and TRBJ2-2; D is ambiguous. Trimming removed 5 bases at V and 5 bases at J, with 15 bases between. CDR3 size: 14 residues. Germline V CDR1 and CDR2: SQVTM, ANQGSEA. CDR3 loop: CSVFLGRKTGELFF. The CDR3 DNA reads as TGCAGCGTTTTCCTGGGCCGCAAAACCGGGGAGCTGTTTTTT.

The sample holds many counts of this clone. The chain has TRBV20-1 and TRBJ1-5; D is unresolved. This CDR3 is built from 16 residues. Per germline, CDR1 DFQATT and CDR2 SNEGSKA (reference sequence). Trimming stripped 6 bases from V and 0 bases from J, with 18 bases between. CDR3 sequence (DNA): TGCAGTGCATCAAGTTCGGGTACCTTTAGCAATCAGCCCCAGCATTTT. Translating it yields CSASSSGTFSNQPQHF.

This clone was detected only once. The chain is built from TRBV5-1 and TRBJ2-2; D is ambiguous. Trimming pared 2 bases from V and 2 bases from J, leaving 4 bases between. The CDR3 has 13 amino acids. Germline loops: CDR1 SGHRS, CDR2 YFSETQ. This chain's CDR3 is CASSLGNTGELFF. The CDR3 region has the DNA TGCGCCAGCAGCTTAGGAAACACCGGGGAGCTGTTTTTT.

This clone was seen many times. Within the sample, other DNA sequences also encode this same CDR3. This sequence joins TRBV30 and TRBJ1-2; 9 bases line up with TRBD1. Germline trimming cut 3 bases from V and 5 bases from J; bases unmatched to any gene: 10. This CDR3 comprises 15 residues. CDR1 GTSNPN and CDR2 SVGIG come from the germline V gene (reference sequence). The CDR3 DNA reads as TGTGCCTGGAGGGAACCGGGACAGGGATCTTATGGCTACACCTTC. As protein: CAWREPGQGSYGYTF.

This clone was detected ten times or more. CDR3 residues: CAILQDNSPLHF. In nucleotides, the CDR3 is TGTGCCATTTTGCAGGATAATTCACCCCTCCACTTT. The rearrangement uses TRBV30 and TRBJ1-6; D uncertain. The CDR3 is made up of 12 amino acids. CDR1 and CDR2 from the germline V gene are GTSNPN and SVGIG (reference sequence). Trimming took off 8 bases at V and 5 bases at J, with 10 bases between the two ends.

This clone was observed many times. This rearrangement joins TRBV20-1 to TRBJ2-3; D is unclear. CDR1 and CDR2 from the germline V gene are DFQATT and SNEGSKA (reference sequence). The CDR3 is made up of 14 amino acids. The V and J ends lost 7 bases and 1 base respectively, with 15 bases between them. CDR3 residues: CSGELPEGTDTQYF. The CDR3 coding sequence is TGCAGTGGCGAGTTGCCTGAAGGCACAGATACGCAGTATTTT.

The gene calls are TRBV6-2 or TRBV6-3 and TRBJ1-5, with D maybe TRBD1 (6 bases). This CDR3 is 13 amino acids long. Germline lookup yields CDR1 MNHEY and CDR2 SVGEGT. Trimming took off 6 bases at V and 5 bases at J, with 11 bases between the two ends. CDR3 region: CASRTDSHQPQHF. CDR3 sequence (DNA): TGTGCCAGCAGGACGGACAGTCATCAGCCCCAGCATTTT.

This clone was seen many times. This chain connects TRBV4-3 to TRBJ2-5; D is undetermined. This CDR3 is built from 13 residues. Trimming removed 0 bases from V and 0 bases from J, with 2 bases in between. The V gene's germline CDR1 is LGHNA and CDR2 YSLEER. CDR3 coding DNA: TGCGCCAGCAGCCAAGACTACCAAGAGACCCAGTACTTC. It translates to CASSQDYQETQYF.

This clone was counted many times. The germline gene is not matched at one end of the junction; a read error may be the cause. The chain couples TRBV20-1 to TRBJ2-1; TRBD2 matches 10 bases. CDR3 size: 13 residues. CDR1 DFQATT and CDR2 SNEGSKA come from the germline V gene (reference sequence). For the CDR3, the DNA is TGCAGTGCTAGAGTTCTAGCGGGAGAGCTCCTCCCCTTC. Residues: CSARVLAGELLPF.

This clone was counted many times. The chain has TRBV18 and TRBJ2-2, with unresolved D. The CDR3 sequence is 16 residues long. Trimming stripped 6 bases from V and 4 bases from J, with 18 bases between. The germline V gene has CDR1 KGHSH and CDR2 LQKENI. DNA for the CDR3: TGTGCCAGCTCTCCAACGGGCAACCCGGCCACCGGGGAGCTGTTTTTT. It codes for CASSPTGNPATGELFF.

A note on this clone: Germline is not matched at one junction end, which may reflect a read error. This chain links TRBV7-2 with TRBJ2-7; TRBD2 is a possible D gene (6 bases). In germline, CDR1 is SGHTA, CDR2 FQGNSA. The CDR3 totals 12 residues. The CDR3 is CSSSLGGCEQYF. CDR3 coding DNA: TGTTCCAGCAGCTTGGGGGGATGTGAGCAGTACTTC.

The sample holds many counts of this clone. This chain joins TRBV4-1 and TRBJ2-7; the D gene is possibly TRBD2 (6 bases). Germline CDR1 and CDR2: MGHRA and YSYEKL. The CDR3 runs 17 residues. Deletions cut 2 bases from V and 2 bases from J, with 19 bases between. CDR3: CASSQRVLGGGPYEQYF. The CDR3 DNA reads as TGCGCCAGCAGCCAACGGGTTCTCGGGGGAGGCCCCTACGAGCAGTACTTC.

The table lists this clone with many counts. This chain joins TRBV5-6 and TRBJ1-4; the D is unclear. From germline, CDR1 is SGHDT and CDR2 YYEEEE. Deletions cut 4 bases from V and 3 bases from J, with 16 bases between. CDR3 length: 16 amino acids. The CDR3, as DNA: TGTGCCAGCAGCCTAAAGAGGGCCCTAGCTAATGAAAAACTGTTTTTT. It specifies CASSLKRALANEKLFF.

As for this clone: A much larger clone differs from this one at a single base, so this may be a read error. The chain joins TRBV29-1 to TRBJ1-3, with a tentative D call TRBD1 (5 bases). The germline CDR1 and CDR2 sequences are SQVTM and ANQGSEA. The CDR3 spans 13 residues. Trimming took 7 bases from V and 6 from J, leaving 16 bases between them. The CDR3 region is CSGWTSDQNTIYF. The CDR3, as DNA: TGCAGCGGGTGGACATCCGATCAAAACACCATATATTTT.

This rearrangement joins TRBV5-1 to TRBJ1-2, with D maybe TRBD1 (5 bases). The CDR3 runs 15 residues. Germline CDR1 SGHRS, CDR2 YFSETQ. V was clipped by 0 bases and J by 7 bases, with 16 bases between them. The CDR3 here is CASSLEKVGLGGYTF. The CDR3 DNA reads TGCGCCAGCAGCTTGGAGAAGGTGGGGCTCGGTGGCTACACCTTC.